This TCR beta chain was sequenced in a study of T cell changes during pregnancy in multiple sclerosis. V dropped 11 bases and J dropped 3; count of bases not matched to a gene: 6. Germline V gene lookup returns CDR1 LNHDA and CDR2 SQIVND (reference sequence). This CDR3 contains 12 residues. Sequencing used immunoSEQ multiplex PCR; TCRdb keeps in-frame clones, though not all of them. In the table there are about 89,000 clones, roughly 94% of which are singletons. The gene calls are TRBV19 and TRBJ2-7, with 8 bases lining up with TRBD1. Here the sequenced sample was peripheral blood, taken in the third trimester of pregnancy. The clonotype comes from a female donor with multiple sclerosis, enrolled in a pregnancy study. The CDR3 DNA reads as TGTGCCGTCCAGGGGGCGAACTACGAGCAGTACTTC. Amino acid sequence: CAVQGANYEQYF.